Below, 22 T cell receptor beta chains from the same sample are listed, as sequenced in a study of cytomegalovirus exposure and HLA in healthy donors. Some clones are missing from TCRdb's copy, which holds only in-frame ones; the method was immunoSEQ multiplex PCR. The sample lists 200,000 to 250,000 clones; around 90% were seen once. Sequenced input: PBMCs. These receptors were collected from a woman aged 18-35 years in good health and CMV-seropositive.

DNA for the CDR3: TGTGCCAGCAGCTTGGGGAGAGCACCAATCACAGATACGCAGTATTTT. Protein sequence: CASSLGRAPITDTQYF. The chain uses TRBV5-4 and TRBJ2-3, with no clear D. Germline CDR1 is SGHNT and CDR2 is YYREEE (reference sequence). The CDR3 contains 16 residues. Trimming left V 0 bases short and J 2 bases short, with 13 bases between.

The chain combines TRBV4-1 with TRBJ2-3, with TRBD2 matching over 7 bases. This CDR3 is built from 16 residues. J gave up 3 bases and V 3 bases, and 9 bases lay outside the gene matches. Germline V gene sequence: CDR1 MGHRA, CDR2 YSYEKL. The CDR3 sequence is CASSHTAGIETDTQYF. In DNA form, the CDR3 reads TGCGCCAGCAGCCACACAGCGGGAATCGAGACAGATACGCAGTATTTT.

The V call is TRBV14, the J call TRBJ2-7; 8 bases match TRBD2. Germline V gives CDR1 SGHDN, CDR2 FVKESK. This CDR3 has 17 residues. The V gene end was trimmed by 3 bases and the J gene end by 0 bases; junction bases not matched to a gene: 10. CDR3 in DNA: TGTGCCAGCAGCCATCGACCTCTAGCGGGCCTCTCCTACGAGCAGTACTTC. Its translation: CASSHRPLAGLSYEQYF.

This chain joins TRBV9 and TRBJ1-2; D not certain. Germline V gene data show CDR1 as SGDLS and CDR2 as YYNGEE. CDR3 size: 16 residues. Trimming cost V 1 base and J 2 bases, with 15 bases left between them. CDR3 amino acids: CASSVLAEELNYGYTF. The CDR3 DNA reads TGTGCCAGCAGCGTACTAGCGGAAGAACTGAACTATGGCTACACCTTC.

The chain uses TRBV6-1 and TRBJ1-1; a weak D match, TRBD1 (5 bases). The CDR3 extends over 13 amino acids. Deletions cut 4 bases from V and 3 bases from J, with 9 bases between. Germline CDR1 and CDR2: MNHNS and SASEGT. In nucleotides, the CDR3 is TGTGCCAGCAGTGTAAGGGGTGACACTGAAGCTTTCTTT. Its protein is CASSVRGDTEAFF.

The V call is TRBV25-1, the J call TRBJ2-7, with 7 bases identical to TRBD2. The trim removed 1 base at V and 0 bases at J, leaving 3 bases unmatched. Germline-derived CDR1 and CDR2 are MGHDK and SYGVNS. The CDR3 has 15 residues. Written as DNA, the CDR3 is TGTGCCAGCAGTGAATTACTAGCGAGCTCCTACGAGCAGTACTTC. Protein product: CASSELLASSYEQYF.

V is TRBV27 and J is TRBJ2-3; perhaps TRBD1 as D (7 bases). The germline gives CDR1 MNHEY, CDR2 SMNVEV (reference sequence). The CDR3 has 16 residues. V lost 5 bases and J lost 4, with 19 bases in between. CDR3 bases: TGTGCCAGCAGTCCATGGGACAGAGGAGGGGCAGATACGCAGTATTTT. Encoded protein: CASSPWDRGGADTQYF.

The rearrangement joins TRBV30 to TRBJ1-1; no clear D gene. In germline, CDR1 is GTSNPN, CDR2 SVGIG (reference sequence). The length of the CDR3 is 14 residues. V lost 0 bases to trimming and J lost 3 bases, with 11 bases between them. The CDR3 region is CAWSVLVLDTEAFF. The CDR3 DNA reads TGTGCCTGGAGTGTACTTGTTCTAGACACTGAAGCTTTCTTT.

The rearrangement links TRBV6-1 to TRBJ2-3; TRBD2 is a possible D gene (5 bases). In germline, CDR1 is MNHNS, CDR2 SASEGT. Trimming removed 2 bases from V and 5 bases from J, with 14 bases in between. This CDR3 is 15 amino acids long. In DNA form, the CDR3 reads TGTGCCAGCAGTGAACTAGCCGGGTTGGGAGATACGCAGTATTTT. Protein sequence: CASSELAGLGDTQYF.

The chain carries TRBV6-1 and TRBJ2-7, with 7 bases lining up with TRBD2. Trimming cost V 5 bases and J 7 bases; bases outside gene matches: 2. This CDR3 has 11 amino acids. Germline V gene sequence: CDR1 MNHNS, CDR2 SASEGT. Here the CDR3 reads CASSMGGEQYF. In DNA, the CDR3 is TGTGCCAGCAGTATGGGGGGGGAGCAGTACTTC.

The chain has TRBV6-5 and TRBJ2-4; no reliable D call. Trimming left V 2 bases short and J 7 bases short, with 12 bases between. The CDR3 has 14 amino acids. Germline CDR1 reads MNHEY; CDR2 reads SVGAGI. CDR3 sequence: CASSYGNQDNIQYF. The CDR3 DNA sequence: TGTGCCAGCAGTTACGGCAACCAGGATAACATTCAGTACTTC.

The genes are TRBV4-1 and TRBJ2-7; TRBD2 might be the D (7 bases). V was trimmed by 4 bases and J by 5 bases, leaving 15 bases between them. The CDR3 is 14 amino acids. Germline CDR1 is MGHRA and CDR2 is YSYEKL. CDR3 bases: TGCGCCAGCAGCCGCGGGGGCCCCTTAGACGAGCAGTACTTC. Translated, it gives CASSRGGPLDEQYF.

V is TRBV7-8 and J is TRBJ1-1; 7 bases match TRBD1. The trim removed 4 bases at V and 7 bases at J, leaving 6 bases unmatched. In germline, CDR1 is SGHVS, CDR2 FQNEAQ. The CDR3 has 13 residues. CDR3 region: CASSSNRGLEAFF. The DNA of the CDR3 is TGTGCCAGCAGCTCGAACAGGGGTCTTGAAGCTTTCTTT.

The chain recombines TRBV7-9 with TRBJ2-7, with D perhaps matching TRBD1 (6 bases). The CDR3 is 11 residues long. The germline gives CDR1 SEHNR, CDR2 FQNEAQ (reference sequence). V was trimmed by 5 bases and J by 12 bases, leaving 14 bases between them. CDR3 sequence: CASSRRQVRYF. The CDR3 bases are TGTGCCAGCAGCCGCCGACAGGTACGGTACTTC. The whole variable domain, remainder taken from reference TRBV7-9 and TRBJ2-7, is DTGVSQNPRHKITKRGQNVTFRCDPISEHNRLYWYRQTLGQGPEFLTYFQNEAQLEKSRLLSDRFSAERPKGSFSTLEIQRTEQGDSAMYLCASSRRQVRYFGPGTRLTVT.

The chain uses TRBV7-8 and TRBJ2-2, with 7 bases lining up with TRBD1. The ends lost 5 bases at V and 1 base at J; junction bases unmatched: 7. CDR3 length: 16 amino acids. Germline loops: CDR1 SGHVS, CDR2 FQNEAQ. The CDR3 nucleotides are TGTGCCAGCAGCGGACGACAGGGTCGGAACACCGGGGAGCTGTTTTTT. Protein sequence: CASSGRQGRNTGELFF.

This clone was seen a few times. CDR3: CASSRRAGFLENEQFF. The CDR3 nucleotides read TGTGCCAGCAGCCGCCGAGCCGGGTTCCTCGAGAATGAGCAGTTCTTC. The chain links TRBV7-8 to TRBJ2-1; D not resolved. V was cut by 5 bases and J by 7 bases, with 21 bases left in between. CDR1 is SGHVS, CDR2 FQNEAQ, per germline. The length of the CDR3 is 16 residues.

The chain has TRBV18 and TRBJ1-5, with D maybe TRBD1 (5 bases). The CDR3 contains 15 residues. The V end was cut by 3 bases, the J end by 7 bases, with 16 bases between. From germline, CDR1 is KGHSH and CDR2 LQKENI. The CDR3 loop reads CASSPRQLKGQPQHF. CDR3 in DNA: TGTGCCAGCTCACCGCGACAGCTTAAAGGGCAGCCCCAGCATTTT.

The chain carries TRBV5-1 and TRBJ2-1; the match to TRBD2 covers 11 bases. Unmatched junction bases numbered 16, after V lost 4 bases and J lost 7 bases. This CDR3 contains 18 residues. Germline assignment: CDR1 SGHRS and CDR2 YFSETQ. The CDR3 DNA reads TGCGCCAGCAGCCCCTCCCGGGTTCTAGCGGGAGGATGGAATGAGCAGTTCTTC. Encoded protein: CASSPSRVLAGGWNEQFF.

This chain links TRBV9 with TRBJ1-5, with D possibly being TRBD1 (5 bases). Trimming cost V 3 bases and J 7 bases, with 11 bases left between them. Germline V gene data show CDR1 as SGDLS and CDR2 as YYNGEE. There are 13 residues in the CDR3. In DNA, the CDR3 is TGTGCCAGCAGCGCAAGGGGCGGACAGCCCCAGCATTTT. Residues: CASSARGGQPQHF.

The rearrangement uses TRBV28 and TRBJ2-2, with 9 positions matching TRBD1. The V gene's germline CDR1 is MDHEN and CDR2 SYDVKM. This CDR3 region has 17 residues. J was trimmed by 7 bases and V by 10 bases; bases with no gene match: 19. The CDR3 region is CATTTGQGPPVDGELFF. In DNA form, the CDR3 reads TGTGCCACCACAACGGGACAGGGCCCCCCCGTGGACGGGGAGCTGTTTTTT.

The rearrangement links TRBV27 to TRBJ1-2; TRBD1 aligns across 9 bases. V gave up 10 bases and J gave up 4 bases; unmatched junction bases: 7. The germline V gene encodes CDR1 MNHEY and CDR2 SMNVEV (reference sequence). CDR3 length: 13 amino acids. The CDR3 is CAIYRGPPYGYTF. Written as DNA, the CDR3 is TGTGCCATCTACAGGGGGCCTCCCTATGGCTACACCTTC.

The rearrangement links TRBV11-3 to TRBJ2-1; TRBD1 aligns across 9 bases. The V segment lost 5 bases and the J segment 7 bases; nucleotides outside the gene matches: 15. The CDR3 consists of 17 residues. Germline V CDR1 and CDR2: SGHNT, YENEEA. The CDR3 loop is CASSLYGQGSFSNEQFF. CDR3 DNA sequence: TGTGCCAGCAGCCTTTACGGACAGGGGAGTTTCTCTAATGAGCAGTTCTTC.